This TCR beta chain was captured by sequencing in a study of cytomegalovirus exposure and HLA in healthy donors. There are 12 residues in the CDR3. V was shortened by 6 bases and J by 0 bases, with 9 bases between the two germline ends. Germline CDR1 and CDR2: SQVTM and ANQGSEA. The study's findings and limits: The study assumed roughly uniform donor sequencing depth for presence/absence analyses. Many donors carried some public TCRs, although rarity characterized most TCR sequences. The only immune exposure information that was available was CMV serostatus.

Worth noting for this clone: What it binds is unknown.

Donors likely had unrecorded immune exposures despite being nominally healthy when sampled. PCR primers comprised 60 Vbeta and 13 Jbeta primers. The assay was immunoSEQ multiplex PCR, and TCRdb's table has in-frame clones only and misses some. The table includes about 180,000 clones, around 75% detected once. V usage is TRBV29-1 and J usage is TRBJ2-7, with TRBD1 as a possible D gene (6 bases). This clonotype was obtained from a female donor in good health and CMV-seronegative. Input material: PBMCs. The CDR3 DNA reads TGCAGCGTCAGGACAGACTCCTACGAGCAGTACTTC. Translated: CSVRTDSYEQYF.